The clone carrying this T cell receptor beta chain was found many times. What it binds is not known. Germline assignment: CDR1 MDHEN and CDR2 SYDVKM. The CDR3 runs 17 residues. V lost 5 bases, J lost 8 bases, and 27 bases lay in between. These data belong to a study of T cells in Graves' hyperthyroidism and ophthalmopathy. Study-wide findings and caveats: Ophthalmopathy onset followed model prediction by a median approximately 6.2 months.

Amplified TCR beta CDR3 regions came from RNA transcripts. An initial round of RT-PCR targeting the TCR CDR3 relied on the HTBI primer set. TCRdb independently ran MiXCR on the multiplex PCR reads; one entry per CDR3 protein. The sample has about 560,000 distinct CDR3 sequences; 16% are singletons. Source material: blood. This sequence originates from a woman in her late teens or twenties with Graves' hyperthyroidism. The chain recombines TRBV28 with TRBJ1-2; D not resolved. CDR3 protein: CASSPSGREMELGGYTF. The CDR3, as DNA: TGTGCCAGCAGTCCGTCCGGACGGGAGATGGAGTTGGGGGGCTACACCTTC.